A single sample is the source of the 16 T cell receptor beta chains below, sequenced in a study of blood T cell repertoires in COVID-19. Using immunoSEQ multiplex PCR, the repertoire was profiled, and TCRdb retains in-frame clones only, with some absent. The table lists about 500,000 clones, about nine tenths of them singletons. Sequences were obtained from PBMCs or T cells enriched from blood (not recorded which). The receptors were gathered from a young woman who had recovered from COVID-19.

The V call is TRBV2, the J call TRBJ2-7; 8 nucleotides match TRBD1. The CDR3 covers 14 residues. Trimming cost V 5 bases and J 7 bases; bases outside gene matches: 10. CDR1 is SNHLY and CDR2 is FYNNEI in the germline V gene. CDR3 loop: CASSPTITGGEQYF. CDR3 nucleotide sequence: TGTGCCAGCAGTCCCACGATAACAGGGGGGGAGCAGTACTTC.

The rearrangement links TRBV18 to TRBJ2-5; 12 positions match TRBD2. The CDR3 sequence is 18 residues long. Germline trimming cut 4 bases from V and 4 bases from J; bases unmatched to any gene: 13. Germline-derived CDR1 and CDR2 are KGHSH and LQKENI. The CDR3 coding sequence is TGTGCCAGCTCACAACCGGTACTAGCGGGGGGCCTAGGAGAGACCCAGTACTTC. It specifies CASSQPVLAGGLGETQYF.

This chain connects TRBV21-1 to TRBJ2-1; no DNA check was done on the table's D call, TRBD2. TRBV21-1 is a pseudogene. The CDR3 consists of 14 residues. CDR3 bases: TGTGCCAGCAGCAAAGCTGCTAGCCGGAATGAGCAGTTCTTC. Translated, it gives CASSKAASRNEQFF.

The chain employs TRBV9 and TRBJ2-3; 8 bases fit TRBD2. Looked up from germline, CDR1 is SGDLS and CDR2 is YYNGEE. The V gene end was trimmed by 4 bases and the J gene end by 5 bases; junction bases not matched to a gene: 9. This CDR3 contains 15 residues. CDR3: CASSLDPGGQDTQYF. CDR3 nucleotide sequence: TGTGCCAGCAGCCTGGACCCGGGGGGGCAAGATACGCAGTATTTT.

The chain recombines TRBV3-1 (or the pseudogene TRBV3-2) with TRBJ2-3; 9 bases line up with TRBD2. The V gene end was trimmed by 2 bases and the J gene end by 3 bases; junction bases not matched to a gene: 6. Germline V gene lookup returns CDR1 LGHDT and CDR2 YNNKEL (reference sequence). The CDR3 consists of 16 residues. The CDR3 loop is CASSQKGGGGTDTQYF. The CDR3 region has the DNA TGTGCCAGCAGCCAAAAGGGCGGGGGGGGAACAGATACGCAGTATTTT.

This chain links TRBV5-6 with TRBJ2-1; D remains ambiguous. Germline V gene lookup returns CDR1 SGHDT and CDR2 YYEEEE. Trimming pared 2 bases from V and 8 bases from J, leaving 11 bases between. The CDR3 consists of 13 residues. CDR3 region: CASSFGLTDEQFF. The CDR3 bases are TGTGCCAGCAGCTTCGGTCTAACCGATGAGCAGTTCTTC.

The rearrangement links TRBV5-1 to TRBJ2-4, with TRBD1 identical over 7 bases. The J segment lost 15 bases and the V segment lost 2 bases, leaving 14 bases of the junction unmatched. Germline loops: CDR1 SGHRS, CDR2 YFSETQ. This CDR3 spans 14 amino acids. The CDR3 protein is CASSFNPGQSTGYF. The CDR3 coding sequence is TGCGCCAGCAGCTTTAACCCGGGACAGTCAACAGGGTACTTC.

The CDR3 spells CSAQDTGELFF. DNA of the CDR3: TGCAGCGCGCAGGACACCGGGGAGCTGTTTTTT. V and J are TRBV29-1 and TRBJ2-2; D not resolved. V was shortened by 7 bases and J by 3 bases, with 6 bases between the two germline ends. Germline-derived CDR1 and CDR2 are SQVTM and ANQGSEA. The CDR3 totals 11 residues.

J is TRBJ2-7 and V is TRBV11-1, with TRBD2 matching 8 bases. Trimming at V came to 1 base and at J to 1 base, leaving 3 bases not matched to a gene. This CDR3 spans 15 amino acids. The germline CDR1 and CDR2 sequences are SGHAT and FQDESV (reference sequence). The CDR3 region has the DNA TGTGCCAGCAGCTTAGTTACTAGCGGATCCTACGAGCAGTACTTC. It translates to CASSLVTSGSYEQYF.

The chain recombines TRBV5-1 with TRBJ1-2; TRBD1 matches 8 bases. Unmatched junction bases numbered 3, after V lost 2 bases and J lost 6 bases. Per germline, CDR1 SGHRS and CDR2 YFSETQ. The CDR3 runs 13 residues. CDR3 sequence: CASSFQGADGYTF. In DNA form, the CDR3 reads TGCGCCAGCAGCTTCCAGGGGGCGGATGGCTACACCTTC.

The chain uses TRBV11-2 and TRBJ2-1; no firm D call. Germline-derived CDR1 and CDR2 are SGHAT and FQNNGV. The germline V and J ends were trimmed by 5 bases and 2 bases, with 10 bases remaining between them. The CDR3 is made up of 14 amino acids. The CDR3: CASSPRAPYNEQFF. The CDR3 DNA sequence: TGTGCCAGCAGCCCCCGAGCCCCCTACAATGAGCAGTTCTTC.

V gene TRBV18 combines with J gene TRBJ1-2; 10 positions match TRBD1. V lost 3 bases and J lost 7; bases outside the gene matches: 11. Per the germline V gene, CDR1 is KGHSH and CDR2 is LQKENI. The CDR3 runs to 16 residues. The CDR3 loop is CASSPTGGRGLSGYTF. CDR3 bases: TGTGCCAGCTCACCGACAGGGGGCAGGGGTCTCTCTGGCTACACCTTC. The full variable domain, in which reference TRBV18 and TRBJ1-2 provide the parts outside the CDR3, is NAGVMQNPRHLVRRRGQEARLRCSPMKGHSHVYWYRQLPEEGLKFMVYLQKENIIDESGMPKERFSAEFPKEGPSILRIQQVVRGDSAAYFCASSPTGGRGLSGYTFGSGTRLTVV.

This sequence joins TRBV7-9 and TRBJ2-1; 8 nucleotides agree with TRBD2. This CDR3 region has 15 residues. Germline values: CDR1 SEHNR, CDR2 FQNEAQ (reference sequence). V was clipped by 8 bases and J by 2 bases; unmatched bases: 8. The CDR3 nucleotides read TGTGCCAGCCTCCCGGGGACTAGTGCCTACAATGAGCAGTTCTTC. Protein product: CASLPGTSAYNEQFF.

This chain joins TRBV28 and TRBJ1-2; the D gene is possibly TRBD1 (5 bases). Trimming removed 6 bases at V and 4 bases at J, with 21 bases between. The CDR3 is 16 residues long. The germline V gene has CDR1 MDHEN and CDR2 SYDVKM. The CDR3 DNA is TGTGCCAGCAGCCTTAGAGGAGGGACGGATCCCTATGGCTACACCTTC. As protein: CASSLRGGTDPYGYTF.

The CDR3 loop reads CASHRKGPNTSYNSPLHF. The CDR3 bases are TGTGCCAGCCACAGGAAGGGCCCGAATACCTCCTATAATTCACCCCTCCACTTT. V and J are TRBV5-3 and TRBJ1-6, with D tentatively TRBD1 (5 bases). TRBV5-3 is given ORF status, its function remaining uncertain. V lost 8 bases and J 0 bases, leaving 21 bases between the germline ends. This CDR3 has 18 amino acids.

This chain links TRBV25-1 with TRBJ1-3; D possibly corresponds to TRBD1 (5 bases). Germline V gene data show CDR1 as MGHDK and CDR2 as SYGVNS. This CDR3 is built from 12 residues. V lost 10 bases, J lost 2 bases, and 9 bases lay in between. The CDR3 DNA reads TGTGCCACGTCAGGGACTGGAAACACCATATATTTT. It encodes CATSGTGNTIYF.